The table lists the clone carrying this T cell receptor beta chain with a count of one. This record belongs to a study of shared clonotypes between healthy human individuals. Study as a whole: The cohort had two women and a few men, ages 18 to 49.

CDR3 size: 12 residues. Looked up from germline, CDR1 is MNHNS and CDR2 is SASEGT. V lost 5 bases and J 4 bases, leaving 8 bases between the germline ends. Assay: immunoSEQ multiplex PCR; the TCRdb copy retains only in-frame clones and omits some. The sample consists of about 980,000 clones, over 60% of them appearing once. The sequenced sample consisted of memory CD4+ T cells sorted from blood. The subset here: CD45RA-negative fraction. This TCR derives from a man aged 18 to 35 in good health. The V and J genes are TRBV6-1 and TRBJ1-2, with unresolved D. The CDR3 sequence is CASSRAIYGYTF. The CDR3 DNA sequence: TGTGCCAGCAGTCGGGCGATCTATGGCTACACCTTC.